The next 7 T cell receptor beta chains were all read from a single sample in a study of T-cell reconstitution after alpha-beta-depleted transplantation in children. The authors prepared the TCRbeta library with unique molecular identifiers. TCRdb analysed the PCR reads with MiXCR anew, one entry per CDR3 protein. The table records about 540,000 distinct CDR3 sequences, 15% to 20% of them present only once. The material was PBMCs from the stem cell graft donor, obtained from the stem cell graft. These receptor sequences come from a human donor who donated a stem cell graft to a child with acute lymphoblastic leukemia.

This clonotype has only a few counts. This chain connects TRBV24-1 to TRBJ1-5; D perhaps matches TRBD1 (5 bases). CDR1 KGHDR and CDR2 SFDVKD come from the germline V gene. V was clipped by 0 bases and J by 1 base, with 12 bases between them. The CDR3 spans 17 residues. The CDR3 DNA sequence: TGTGCCACCAGTGATTTGAGTGGCGGGGGAAGCAATCAGCCCCAGCATTTT. Translation gives CATSDLSGGGSNQPQHF.

Only a few counts were recorded for this clonotype. The V call is TRBV27, the J call TRBJ2-6; D is perhaps TRBD1 (5 bases). Germline CDR1 reads MNHEY; CDR2 reads SMNVEV (reference sequence). Trimming left V 5 bases short and J 0 bases short, with 11 bases between. This CDR3 comprises 16 residues. CDR3 DNA sequence: TGTGCCAGCAGTCGTATAAGGGGCTCTGGGGCCAACGTCCTGACTTTC. Amino acid sequence: CASSRIRGSGANVLTF.

This clonotype was picked up many times. V is TRBV29-1 and J is TRBJ2-4; possible D gene TRBD1, 6 bases. In germline, CDR1 is SQVTM, CDR2 ANQGSEA. Trimming took off 2 bases at V and 4 bases at J, with 15 bases between the two ends. CDR3 length equals 15 residues. The CDR3 reads CSVERSRDKKNIQYF. Written as DNA, the CDR3 is TGCAGCGTTGAAAGGAGCCGGGACAAGAAAAACATTCAGTACTTC.

V usage is TRBV18 and J usage is TRBJ2-7, with 9 bases that match TRBD1. V was pared by 1 base and J by 4 bases, with 11 bases of the junction left unmatched. The length of the CDR3 is 17 residues. Germline CDR1 reads KGHSH; CDR2 reads LQKENI. This CDR3 reads CASSPRTPGQGGYEQYF. The CDR3 DNA reads TGTGCCAGCTCACCACGAACCCCGGGACAGGGCGGATACGAGCAGTACTTC.

The V gene is TRBV20-1, the J gene TRBJ2-1; TRBD2 matches at 8 bases. The CDR3 sequence is 14 residues long. The junction had 4 bases not matched to a gene; V was cut back by 5 bases and J by 1 base. Germline V gives CDR1 DFQATT, CDR2 SNEGSKA (reference sequence). CDR3 sequence reads: CSASREGSYNEQFF. The CDR3 nucleotides read TGCAGTGCTTCCCGGGAGGGGTCCTACAATGAGCAGTTCTTC.

In DNA, the CDR3 is TGTGCCAGCAGCGTAGGCGGGTACCACGAGCAGTACTTC. Its protein product is CASSVGGYHEQYF. V gene TRBV9 combines with J gene TRBJ2-7; weak D call: TRBD2 (5 bases). V dropped 0 bases and J dropped 5 bases, with 9 bases sitting between them. The CDR3 loop spans 13 amino acids. Germline CDR1 and CDR2: SGDLS and YYNGEE.

The chain employs TRBV2 and TRBJ2-7; perhaps TRBD1 as D (5 bases). V lost 6 bases to trimming and J lost 9 bases, with 24 bases between them. Germline CDR1 SNHLY, CDR2 FYNNEI. This CDR3 is 15 amino acids long. CDR3 nucleotide sequence: TGTGCCAGCAGAGTATGGGGCCAAACCCACCAAGGGCAGTACTTC. Amino acid sequence: CASRVWGQTHQGQYF.